The 13 T cell receptor beta chains below come from one sample, sequenced in a study of metastatic and nonmetastatic thyroid tumors. Thyroid surgery had not been preceded by any treatment in any patient. TCRdb re-analyzed the PCR reads using MiXCR. Of under 30,000 clones listed, roughly 15% were seen once; the top ten hold 6% to 7%. The material sequenced was blood. The receptors derive from a male donor with papillary thyroid cancer or a benign thyroid nodule (not recorded which). Some clones in this sample may be carry-over from other donors' samples.

By frequency in the sample, this clone is medium-sized (0.01 to 0.1%). V and J are TRBV20-1 and TRBJ1-1; 9 nucleotides agree with TRBD1. Germline CDR1 is DFQATT and CDR2 is SNEGSKA (reference sequence). The CDR3 is 15 amino acids. V lost 7 bases and J lost 4; bases outside the gene matches: 13. CDR3 DNA sequence: TGCAGTGGCAAGGGACAGGGTGGGGGTGCCACTGAAGCTTTCTTT. It specifies CSGKGQGGGATEAFF.

This clone was found many times. The chain combines TRBV5-1 with TRBJ2-1; D not resolved. Trimming stripped 0 bases from V and 3 bases from J, with 7 bases between. Germline assignment: CDR1 SGHRS and CDR2 YFSETQ. The CDR3 is 14 amino acids. The CDR3 protein is CASSLAYHYNEQFF. CDR3 DNA sequence: TGCGCCAGCAGCTTGGCCTACCACTACAATGAGCAGTTCTTC.

This clone was observed many times. This sequence joins TRBV7-9 and TRBJ1-6; D is perhaps TRBD1 (5 bases). CDR1 is SEHNR, CDR2 FQNEAQ, per germline (reference sequence). The CDR3 has 12 residues. V was pared by 7 bases and J by 5 bases, with 6 bases between. CDR3 bases: TGTGCCAGCACACAGGATAATTCACCCCTCCACTTT. It codes for CASTQDNSPLHF.

V usage is TRBV6-1 and J usage is TRBJ2-6; D not resolved. V lost 3 bases and J lost 0, with 3 bases in between. Germline V lookup: CDR1 MNHNS, CDR2 SASEGT. This CDR3 is built from 14 residues. The DNA for the CDR3 is TGTGCCAGCAGTGACAACTCTGGGGCCAACGTCCTGACTTTC. Amino acid sequence: CASSDNSGANVLTF.

This clone was seen repeatedly, ten times or more. The chain uses TRBV19 and TRBJ2-7; TRBD2 might be the D (6 bases). Germline values: CDR1 LNHDA, CDR2 SQIVND (reference sequence). The V end lost 2 bases, the J end lost 3 bases, and 17 bases lay between the germline ends. CDR3 length: 16 residues. The CDR3 loop reads CASSIPGGEKVYEQYF. The CDR3 nucleotides are TGTGCCAGTAGTATACCAGGAGGGGAGAAGGTCTACGAGCAGTACTTC.

The chain has TRBV12-3 or TRBV12-4 and TRBJ1-1, with D perhaps TRBD1 (6 bases). V lost 3 bases and J lost 1, with 9 bases in between. This CDR3 region has 14 residues. The CDR3: CASSLGGENTEAFF. The CDR3 nucleotides read TGTGCCAGCAGTTTGGGGGGCGAGAACACTGAAGCTTTCTTT.

The sample holds many counts of this clone. Other DNA sequences of this sample code for an identical CDR3. The CDR3 bases are TGTGCCAGCAGAGATCAGGGGGCGGATACGCAGTATTTT. Residues: CASRDQGADTQYF. The genes are TRBV7-6 and TRBJ2-3; the match to TRBD1 covers 8 bases. The V gene's germline CDR1 is SGHVS and CDR2 FNYEAQ. This CDR3 region has 13 residues. With V trimmed by 6 bases and J by 6 bases, 5 bases remained unmatched.

This clone was observed at least ten times. The chain recombines TRBV7-8 with TRBJ2-7; perhaps TRBD1 as D (5 bases). This CDR3 has 13 amino acids. V shed 5 bases and J shed 3 bases, with 11 bases lying between them. Germline loops: CDR1 SGHVS, CDR2 FQNEAQ. CDR3: CASSPDRIYEQYF. CDR3 in DNA: TGTGCCAGCAGCCCAGACAGAATCTACGAGCAGTACTTC.

J is TRBJ1-1 and V is TRBV6-1; D is undetermined. This CDR3 contains 13 residues. V lost 6 bases and J 1 base, leaving 9 bases between the germline ends. The germline CDR1 and CDR2 sequences are MNHNS and SASEGT. CDR3 coding DNA: TGTGCCAGCAGAAGTAGAAGGAACACTGAAGCTTTCTTT. Its translation: CASRSRRNTEAFF.

This clone has just a few counts. Being one base from a much bigger clone, this may be a read error. The J gene is TRBJ2-4, the V gene TRBV4-3; 8 bases agree with TRBD2. V lost 1 base and J lost 8; bases outside the gene matches: 4. CDR1 is LGHNA, CDR2 YSLEER, per germline. This CDR3 region has 14 residues. The CDR3 DNA sequence: TGCGCCAGCAGCCAAGTCGGGAGGGAGGACATTCAGTACTTC. Protein product: CASSQVGREDIQYF.

The chain couples TRBV20-1 to TRBJ2-7, with 9 bases fitting TRBD2. Losses at the gene ends were 1 base for V and 4 bases for J; bases not matched to a gene: 2. CDR3 length: 13 residues. Per germline, CDR1 DFQATT and CDR2 SNEGSKA (reference sequence). CDR3 coding DNA: TGCAGTGCTAGAGTAGCGGGAGCTTACGAGCAGTACTTC. Protein: CSARVAGAYEQYF.

The chain carries TRBV9 and TRBJ2-1, with D maybe TRBD2 (6 bases). Germline CDR1 is SGDLS and CDR2 is YYNGEE. The CDR3 loop spans 14 amino acids. V lost 5 bases and J 6 bases, leaving 15 bases between the germline ends. CDR3 coding DNA: TGTGCCAGCAGTGACTCGGGGACTCCCAATGAGCAGTTCTTC. Residues: CASSDSGTPNEQFF.

By frequency in the sample, this clone is medium-sized. V usage is TRBV28 and J usage is TRBJ1-6; D remains unclear. This CDR3 contains 18 residues. The V end lost 6 bases, the J end lost 0 bases, and 18 bases lay between the germline ends. Per the germline V gene, CDR1 is MDHEN and CDR2 is SYDVKM. Here the CDR3 reads CASRTPEARSSYNSPLHF. Written as DNA, the CDR3 is TGTGCCAGCAGGACACCGGAGGCCAGGAGCTCCTATAATTCACCCCTCCACTTT.